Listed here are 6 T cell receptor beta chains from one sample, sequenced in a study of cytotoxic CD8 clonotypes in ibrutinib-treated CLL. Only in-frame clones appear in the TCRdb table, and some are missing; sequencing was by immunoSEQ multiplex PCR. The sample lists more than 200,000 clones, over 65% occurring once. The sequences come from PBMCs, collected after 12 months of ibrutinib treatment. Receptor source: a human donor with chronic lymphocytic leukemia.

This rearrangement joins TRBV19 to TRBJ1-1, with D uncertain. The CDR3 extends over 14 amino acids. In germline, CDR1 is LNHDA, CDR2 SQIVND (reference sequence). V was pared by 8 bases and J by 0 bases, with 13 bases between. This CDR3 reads CASARGGVNTEAFF. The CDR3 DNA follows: TGTGCCAGTGCACGGGGTGGGGTGAACACTGAAGCTTTCTTT. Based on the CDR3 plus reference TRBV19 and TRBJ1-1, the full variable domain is DGGITQSPKYLFRKEGQNVTLSCEQNLNHDAMYWYRQDPGQGLRLIYYSQIVNDFQKGDIAEGYSVSREKKESFPLTVTSAQKNPTAFYLCASARGGVNTEAFFGQGTRLTVV.

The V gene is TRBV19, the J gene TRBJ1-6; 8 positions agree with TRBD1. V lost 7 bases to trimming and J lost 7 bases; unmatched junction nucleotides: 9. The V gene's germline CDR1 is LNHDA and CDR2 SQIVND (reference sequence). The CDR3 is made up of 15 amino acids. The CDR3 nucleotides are TGTGCCAGTAACACCCAGACAGGGGTAAATTCACCCCTCCACTTT. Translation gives CASNTQTGVNSPLHF.

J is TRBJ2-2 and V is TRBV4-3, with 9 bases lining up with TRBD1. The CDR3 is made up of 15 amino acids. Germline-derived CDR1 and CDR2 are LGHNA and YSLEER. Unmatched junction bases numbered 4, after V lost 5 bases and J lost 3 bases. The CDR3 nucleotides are TGCGCCAGCAGCTATGGACAGGGGTACACCGGGGAGCTGTTTTTT. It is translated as CASSYGQGYTGELFF.

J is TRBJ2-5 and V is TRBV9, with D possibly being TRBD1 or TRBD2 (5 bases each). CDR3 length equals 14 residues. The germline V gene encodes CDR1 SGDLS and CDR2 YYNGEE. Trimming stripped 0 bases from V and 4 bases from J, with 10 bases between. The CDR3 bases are TGTGCCAGCAGCGTAGAGGGGAGTACAGAGACCCAGTACTTC. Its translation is CASSVEGSTETQYF. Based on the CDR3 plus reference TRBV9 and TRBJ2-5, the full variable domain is DSGVTQTPKHLITATGQRVTLRCSPRSGDLSVYWYQQSLDQGLQFLIQYYNGEERAKGNILERFSAQQFPDLHSELNLSSLELGDSALYFCASSVEGSTETQYFGPGTRLLVL.

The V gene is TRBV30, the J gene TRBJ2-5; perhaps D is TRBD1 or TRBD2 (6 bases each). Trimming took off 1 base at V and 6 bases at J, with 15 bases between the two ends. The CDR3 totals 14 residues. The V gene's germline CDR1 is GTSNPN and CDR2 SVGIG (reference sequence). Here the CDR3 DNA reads TGTGCCTGGAGTGAGTTGGGGGGCTGGAAGACCCAGTACTTC. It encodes CAWSELGGWKTQYF.

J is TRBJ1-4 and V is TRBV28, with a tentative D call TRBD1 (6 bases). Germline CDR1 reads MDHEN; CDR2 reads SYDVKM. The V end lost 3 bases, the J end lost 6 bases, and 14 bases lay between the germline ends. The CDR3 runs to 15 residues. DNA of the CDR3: TGTGCCAGCAGTTTTGTGGGACAACCCGATGAAAAACTGTTTTTT. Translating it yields CASSFVGQPDEKLFF.